The 13 T cell receptor beta chains below were found in one sample sequenced in a study of blood T cell repertoires in COVID-19. The protocol was immunoSEQ multiplex PCR, while the TCRdb copy is restricted to in-frame clones and leaves out a portion. The sample records more than 80,000 clones, 90% being singletons. The sequenced material came from peripheral blood. These receptors all come from a man between 18 and 29 years old with COVID-19, enrolled during active disease.

The chain joins TRBV4-1 to TRBJ1-1, with 9 bases fitting TRBD1. The J segment lost 6 bases and the V segment lost 3 bases, leaving 2 bases of the junction unmatched. Germline V gene lookup returns CDR1 MGHRA and CDR2 YSYEKL. CDR3 length: 13 amino acids. DNA of the CDR3: TGCGCCAGCAGCCAGGGACAGGGAGCTGAAGCTTTCTTT. This encodes CASSQGQGAEAFF.

V usage is TRBV30 and J usage is TRBJ1-5, with unresolved D. Trimming pared 4 bases from V and 1 base from J, leaving 14 bases between. CDR3 length equals 15 residues. Looked up from germline, CDR1 is GTSNPN and CDR2 is SVGIG (reference sequence). Here the CDR3 reads CAWTPGAPSNQPQHF. CDR3 DNA: TGTGCCTGGACCCCGGGAGCGCCAAGCAATCAGCCCCAGCATTTT.

This chain connects TRBV2 to TRBJ2-2, with D tentatively TRBD1 (6 bases). With 4 bases removed from V and 1 base from J, the gap between germline ends came to 10 bases. The CDR3 is made up of 15 amino acids. CDR1 is SNHLY, CDR2 FYNNEI, per germline. The CDR3, as DNA: TGTGCCAGCAGTGGGATGGGACAGAACACCGGGGAGCTGTTTTTT. Translating gives CASSGMGQNTGELFF.

The rearrangement uses TRBV7-2 and TRBJ2-7, with 14 bases fitting TRBD2. Per germline, CDR1 SGHTA and CDR2 FQGNSA. Trimming at V came to 3 bases and at J to 2 bases, leaving 12 bases not matched to a gene. The CDR3 has 19 residues. The CDR3 region is CASSFKTSGRATGAYEQYF. CDR3 nucleotide sequence: TGTGCCAGCAGCTTTAAGACTAGCGGGAGGGCCACAGGTGCCTACGAGCAGTACTTC.

The chain links TRBV29-1 to TRBJ2-5; D remains unclear. With 3 bases removed from V and 4 bases from J, the gap between germline ends came to 9 bases. The germline V gene encodes CDR1 SQVTM and CDR2 ANQGSEA. The CDR3 loop spans 12 amino acids. DNA of the CDR3: TGCAGCGTTGATGAGGTGAGAGAGACCCAGTACTTC. Encoded protein: CSVDEVRETQYF.

This sequence joins TRBV19 and TRBJ2-7; 11 bases agree with TRBD2. The J segment lost 5 bases and the V segment lost 6 bases, leaving 6 bases of the junction unmatched. CDR3 size: 14 residues. The germline V gene encodes CDR1 LNHDA and CDR2 SQIVND (reference sequence). CDR3: CASSLLAGDNEQYF. The CDR3 nucleotides are TGTGCCAGTAGCCTACTAGCGGGAGATAACGAGCAGTACTTC.

This clone came up a few times. This rearrangement joins TRBV5-4 to TRBJ1-2; possible D gene TRBD1, 5 bases. Germline loops: CDR1 SGHNT, CDR2 YYREEE (reference sequence). The CDR3 has 14 amino acids. Trimming removed 6 bases at V and 0 bases at J, with 12 bases between. This CDR3 reads CASNRNRANYGYTF. In DNA form, the CDR3 reads TGTGCCAGCAACAGGAATCGGGCTAACTATGGCTACACCTTC.

The chain combines TRBV15 with TRBJ1-2; D is undetermined. Germline V lookup: CDR1 LNHNV, CDR2 YYDKDF (reference sequence). The germline V and J ends were trimmed by 0 bases and 4 bases, with 12 bases remaining between them. This CDR3 has 15 residues. As DNA, the CDR3 is TGTGCCACCAGCAGAGATCTAGCGGGGAGCTATGGCTACACCTTC. Its protein product is CATSRDLAGSYGYTF.

The chain combines TRBV15 with TRBJ2-1; a possible D gene is TRBD2 (5 bases). Germline CDR1 reads LNHNV; CDR2 reads YYDKDF (reference sequence). CDR3 size: 14 residues. Trimming pared 5 bases from V and 4 bases from J, leaving 12 bases between. CDR3 DNA sequence: TGTGCCACCAGCCCCTTAGCGCCATACAATGAGCAGTTCTTC. Translated: CATSPLAPYNEQFF. Filled out from reference TRBV15 and TRBJ2-1, the complete variable domain reads DAMVIQNPRYQVTQFGKPVTLSCSQTLNHNVMYWYQQKSSQAPKLLFHYYDKDFNNEADTPDNFQSRRPNTSFCFLDIRSPGLGDTAMYLCATSPLAPYNEQFFGPGTRLTVL.

The chain links TRBV10-3 to TRBJ1-5; D is uncertain. This CDR3 is built from 15 residues. V was shortened by 5 bases and J by 0 bases, with 11 bases between the two germline ends. Germline lookup yields CDR1 ENHRY and CDR2 SYGVKD. CDR3: CAISRTGNSNQPQHF. In DNA, the CDR3 is TGTGCCATCAGTAGGACTGGAAATAGCAATCAGCCCCAGCATTTT.

The V gene is TRBV29-1, the J gene TRBJ2-1; 8 bases align to TRBD2. V lost 6 bases, J lost 12 bases, and 16 bases stayed unmatched. This CDR3 has 14 amino acids. Germline CDR1 reads SQVTM; CDR2 reads ANQGSEA. CDR3 coding DNA: TGCAGCGTAGGAACTAGCGGAGGCAATGAGCGGCAGTTCTTC. As protein: CSVGTSGGNERQFF.

The J gene is TRBJ2-1, the V gene TRBV9, with 7 bases aligning to TRBD2. Germline V gene data show CDR1 as SGDLS and CDR2 as YYNGEE. CDR3 size: 17 residues. V dropped 4 bases and J dropped 4; count of bases not matched to a gene: 14. The CDR3 nucleotides are TGTGCCAGCAGCACAGCGGGGTCTAGCGGATTTTACAATGAGCAGTTCTTC. It translates to CASSTAGSSGFYNEQFF.

The chain employs TRBV27 and TRBJ1-5, with D tentatively TRBD1 (6 bases). The CDR3 totals 16 residues. The V end lost 6 bases, the J end lost 7 bases, and 22 bases lay between the germline ends. Germline CDR1 reads MNHEY; CDR2 reads SMNVEV (reference sequence). The chain's CDR3 is CASRGFGQLRDQPQHF. CDR3 in DNA: TGTGCCAGCAGAGGCTTCGGACAGCTTAGGGACCAGCCCCAGCATTTT.